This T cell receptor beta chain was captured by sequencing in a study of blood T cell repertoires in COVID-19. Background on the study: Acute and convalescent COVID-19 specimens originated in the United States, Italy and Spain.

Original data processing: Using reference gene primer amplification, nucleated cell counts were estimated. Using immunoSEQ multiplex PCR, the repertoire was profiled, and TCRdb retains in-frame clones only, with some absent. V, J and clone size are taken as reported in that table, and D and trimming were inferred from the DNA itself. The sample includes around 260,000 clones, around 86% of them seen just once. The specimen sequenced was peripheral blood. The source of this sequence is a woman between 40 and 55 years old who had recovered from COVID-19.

The CDR3 DNA sequence: TGTGCCAGCAGTCCCCTTGCGGGTCCCACAGATACGCAGTATTTT. Protein: CASSPLAGPTDTQYF. The V call is TRBV27, the J call TRBJ2-3; a weak D match, TRBD2 (5 bases). Trimming took off 5 bases at V and 2 bases at J, with 14 bases between the two ends. The CDR3 sequence is 15 residues long. Germline lookup yields CDR1 MNHEY and CDR2 SMNVEV (reference sequence).